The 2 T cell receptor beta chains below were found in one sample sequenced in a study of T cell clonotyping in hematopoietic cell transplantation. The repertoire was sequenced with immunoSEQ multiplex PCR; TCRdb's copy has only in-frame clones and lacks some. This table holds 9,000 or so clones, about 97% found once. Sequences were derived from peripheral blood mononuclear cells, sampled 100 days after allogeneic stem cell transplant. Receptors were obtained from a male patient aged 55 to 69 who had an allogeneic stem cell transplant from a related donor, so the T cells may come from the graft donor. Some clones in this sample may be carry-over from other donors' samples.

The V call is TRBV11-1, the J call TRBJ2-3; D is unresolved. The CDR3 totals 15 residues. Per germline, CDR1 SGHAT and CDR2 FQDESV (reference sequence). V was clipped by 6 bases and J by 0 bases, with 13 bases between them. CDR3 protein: CASSRTLSSTDTQYF. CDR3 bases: TGTGCCAGCAGTCGTACACTCTCTAGCACAGATACGCAGTATTTT.

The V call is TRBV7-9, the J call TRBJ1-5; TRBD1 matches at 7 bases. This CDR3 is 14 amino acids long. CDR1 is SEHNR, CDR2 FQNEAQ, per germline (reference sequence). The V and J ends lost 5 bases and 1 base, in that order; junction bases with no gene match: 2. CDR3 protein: CASSMGQSNQPQHF. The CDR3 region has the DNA TGTGCCAGCAGCATGGGACAGAGCAATCAGCCCCAGCATTTT.